Sequencing of this T cell receptor beta chain was carried out in a study of blood T cell repertoires in COVID-19. Overall study: In each case, the material was cDNA or gDNA derived from T cells, B-cell-depleted T cells, or PBMCs.

Study processing details: Amplified reference gene primers provided the basis for estimating nucleated cell counts. The table came from immunoSEQ multiplex PCR; TCRdb's copy has only in-frame clones and leaves some out. The D gene and trimming were derived from the DNA, and the V and J assignments and clone size from that table. This sample carries 200,000 to 300,000 clones, roughly 90% of them seen once, and the ten largest clones take around 0.8%. V shed 4 bases and J 2 bases; nucleotides not matched to a gene: 1. Germline CDR1 reads GTSNPN; CDR2 reads SVGIG (reference sequence). The length of the CDR3 is 13 residues.

The chain has TRBV30 and TRBJ2-2; 7 nucleotides line up with TRBD2. The clonotype was recovered from a woman in her 30s with acute or convalescent COVID-19. The sample consisted of peripheral blood. CDR3 residues: CAWTSGNTGELFF. CDR3 sequence (DNA): TGTGCCTGGACTAGCGGAAACACCGGGGAGCTGTTTTTT.